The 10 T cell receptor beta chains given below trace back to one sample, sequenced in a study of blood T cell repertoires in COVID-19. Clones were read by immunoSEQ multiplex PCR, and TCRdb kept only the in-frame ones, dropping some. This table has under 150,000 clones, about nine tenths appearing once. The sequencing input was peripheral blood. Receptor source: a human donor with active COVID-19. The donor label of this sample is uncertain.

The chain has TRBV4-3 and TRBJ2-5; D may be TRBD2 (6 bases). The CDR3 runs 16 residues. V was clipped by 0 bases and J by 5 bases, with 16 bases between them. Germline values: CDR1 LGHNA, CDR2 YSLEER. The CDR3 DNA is TGCGCCAGCAGCCAAGATCTTGGCGGGGCTGCGGAGACCCAGTACTTC. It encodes CASSQDLGGAAETQYF.

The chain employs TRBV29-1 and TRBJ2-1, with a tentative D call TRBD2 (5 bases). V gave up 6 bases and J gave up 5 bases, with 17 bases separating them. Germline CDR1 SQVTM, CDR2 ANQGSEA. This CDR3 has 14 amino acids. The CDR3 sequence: CSVRAVLANNEQFF. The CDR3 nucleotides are TGCAGCGTCCGGGCGGTTTTAGCGAACAATGAGCAGTTCTTC.

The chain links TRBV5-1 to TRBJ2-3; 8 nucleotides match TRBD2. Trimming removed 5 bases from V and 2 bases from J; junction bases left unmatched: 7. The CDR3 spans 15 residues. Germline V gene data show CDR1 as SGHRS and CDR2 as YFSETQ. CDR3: CASRERGSNTDTQYF. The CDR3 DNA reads TGCGCCAGCAGAGAGCGGGGGAGTAACACAGATACGCAGTATTTT.

The CDR3 sequence: CASSRDVGEKLFF. The DNA for the CDR3 is TGTGCCAGCTCCCGGGATGTGGGTGAAAAACTGTTTTTT. The genes are TRBV2 and TRBJ1-4, with unresolved D. CDR1 and CDR2 (germline): SNHLY, FYNNEI. V was pared by 8 bases and J by 7 bases, with 14 bases between. The CDR3 extends over 13 amino acids.

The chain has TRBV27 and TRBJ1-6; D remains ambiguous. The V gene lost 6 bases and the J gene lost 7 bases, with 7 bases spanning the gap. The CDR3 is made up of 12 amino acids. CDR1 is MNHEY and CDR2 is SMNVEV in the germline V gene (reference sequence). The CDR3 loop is CASSKANSPLHF. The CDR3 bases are TGTGCCAGCAGCAAAGCAAATTCACCCCTCCACTTT.

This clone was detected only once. CDR3 nucleotide sequence: TGTGCCAGCAGTTACCCGCCGTCCGGGTATGGCTACACCTTC. Its protein product is CASSYPPSGYGYTF. The rearrangement joins TRBV6-2 or TRBV6-3 to TRBJ1-2; unclear D gene. CDR1 is MNHEY and CDR2 is SVGEGT in the germline V gene. The CDR3 extends over 14 amino acids. The V end lost 2 bases, the J end lost 5 bases, and 12 bases lay between the germline ends.

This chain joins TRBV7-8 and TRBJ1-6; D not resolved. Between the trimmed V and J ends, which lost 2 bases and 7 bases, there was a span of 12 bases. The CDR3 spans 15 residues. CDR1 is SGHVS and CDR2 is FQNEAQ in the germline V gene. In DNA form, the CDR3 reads TGTGCCAGCAGCTTACGTTCGGGTTCAAATTCACCCCTCCACTTT. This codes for CASSLRSGSNSPLHF.

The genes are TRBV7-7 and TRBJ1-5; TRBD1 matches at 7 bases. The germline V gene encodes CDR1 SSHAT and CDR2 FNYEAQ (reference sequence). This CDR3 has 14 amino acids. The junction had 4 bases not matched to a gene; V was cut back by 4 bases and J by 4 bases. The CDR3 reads CASSWGQLNQPQHF. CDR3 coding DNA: TGTGCCAGCAGCTGGGGACAGCTTAATCAGCCCCAGCATTTT.

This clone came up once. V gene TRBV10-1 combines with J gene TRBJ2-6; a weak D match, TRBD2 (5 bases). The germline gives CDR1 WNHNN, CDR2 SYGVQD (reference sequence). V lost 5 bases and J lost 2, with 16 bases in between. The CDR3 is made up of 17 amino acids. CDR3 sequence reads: CASSPWRVPTGANVLTF. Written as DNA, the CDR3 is TGCGCCAGCAGTCCCTGGCGGGTTCCAACTGGGGCCAACGTCCTGACTTTC.

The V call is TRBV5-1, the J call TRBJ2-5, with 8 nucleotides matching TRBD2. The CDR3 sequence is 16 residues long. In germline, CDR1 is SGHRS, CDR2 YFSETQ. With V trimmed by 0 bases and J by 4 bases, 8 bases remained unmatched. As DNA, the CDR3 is TGCGCCAGCAGCTTGGTGGTAGCGGGGAGCGGAGAGACCCAGTACTTC. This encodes CASSLVVAGSGETQYF.